The 14 T cell receptor beta chains in this list originate from one sample, sequenced in a study of T cell responses to AZD1222 COVID-19 vaccine. Here immunoSEQ multiplex PCR was the method, and the copy in TCRdb shows in-frame clones only, minus some. Of roughly 150,000 clones in the sample, under 95% were seen once. The material sequenced was peripheral blood, taken on day 0 of AZD1222 vaccination. Every receptor here comes from an adult in good health.

Points on this clone: The junction and the germline gene differ at one end; a read error may be behind it. The rearrangement uses TRBV2 and TRBJ2-3; 7 bases are shared with TRBD1. The CDR3 has 14 residues. CDR1 and CDR2 from the germline V gene are SNHLY and FYNNEI. The CDR3 loop is CASSGGLGTDTQYF. CDR3 DNA sequence: TGTGCCAGCAGTGGGGGATTGGGGACAGATACACAGTATTTT.

This chain joins TRBV6-2 or TRBV6-3 and TRBJ1-4; D remains ambiguous. This CDR3 is built from 13 residues. In germline, CDR1 is MNHEY, CDR2 SVGEGT. The ends were cut back, 0 bases at V and 7 bases at J, with 6 bases in the middle. CDR3 amino acids: CASSYSAAEKLFF. CDR3 DNA: TGTGCCAGCAGTTACTCGGCAGCTGAAAAACTGTTTTTT.

As for this clone: At one end, the junction sequence differs from germline, possibly due to a read error. The chain combines TRBV7-2 with TRBJ1-2; TRBD1 matches 11 bases. Germline CDR1 reads SGHTA; CDR2 reads FQGNSA. CDR3 size: 14 residues. This chain's CDR3 is CASSRGTGGPSSPF. Here the CDR3 DNA reads TGTGCCAGCAGCAGAGGGACAGGGGGGCCTTCGAGCCCCTTC.

The J gene is TRBJ1-4, the V gene TRBV7-9, with D perhaps matching TRBD1 (6 bases). In germline, CDR1 is SEHNR, CDR2 FQNEAQ (reference sequence). V shed 0 bases and J shed 8 bases, with 13 bases lying between them. The CDR3 contains 15 residues. Here the CDR3 reads CASSLAAGEKEKLFF. The CDR3 region has the DNA TGTGCCAGCAGCTTAGCGGCAGGGGAGAAGGAAAAACTGTTTTTT.

The rearrangement uses TRBV30 and TRBJ1-2, with 7 bases fitting TRBD1. V lost 6 bases and J lost 6; bases outside the gene matches: 10. This CDR3 is built from 13 residues. CDR1 GTSNPN and CDR2 SVGIG come from the germline V gene (reference sequence). CDR3 bases: TGTGCCTGTAAACAGGGGAGAACGAATGGCTACACCTTC. Amino acids: CACKQGRTNGYTF. Filled out from reference TRBV30 and TRBJ1-2, the complete variable domain reads SQTIHQWPATLVQPVGSPLSLECTVEGTSNPNLYWYRQAAGRGLQLLFYSVGIGQISSEVPQNLSASRPQDRQFILSSKKLLLSDSGFYLCACKQGRTNGYTFGSGTRLTVV.

The chain links TRBV3-1 (or the pseudogene TRBV3-2) to TRBJ2-5, with TRBD2 matching over 12 bases. Per germline, CDR1 LGHDT and CDR2 YNNKEL (reference sequence). J lost 5 bases, V lost 1 base, and 8 bases had no gene match. The CDR3 contains 17 residues. Written as DNA, the CDR3 is TGTGCCAGCAGCCAAGGGCGACTAGCGGGAGTAGGGGAGACCCAGTACTTC. This encodes CASSQGRLAGVGETQYF.

The chain carries TRBV10-3 and TRBJ1-1, with D perhaps TRBD1 (6 bases). This CDR3 region has 13 residues. Germline V CDR1 and CDR2: ENHRY, SYGVKD. The V and J ends lost 7 bases and 1 base respectively, with 10 bases between them. The CDR3 DNA is TGTGCCATCACTACAGGGAAGAACACTGAAGCTTTCTTT. Its translation: CAITTGKNTEAFF.

The chain carries TRBV4-1 and TRBJ2-7, with 15 bases fitting TRBD2. Per the germline V gene, CDR1 is MGHRA and CDR2 is YSYEKL. This CDR3 is built from 20 residues. Germline trimming cut 0 bases from V and 2 bases from J; bases unmatched to any gene: 11. The CDR3 protein is CASSQDRGTSGRTVPYEQYF. DNA of the CDR3: TGCGCCAGCAGCCAAGATCGGGGGACTAGCGGGAGGACGGTCCCCTACGAGCAGTACTTC.

The chain recombines TRBV5-6 with TRBJ1-1; no firm D call. This CDR3 has 14 residues. Deletions cut 4 bases from V and 2 bases from J, with 12 bases between. The germline V gene encodes CDR1 SGHDT and CDR2 YYEEEE. As DNA, the CDR3 is TGTGCCAGCAGCGACTCCGGGAGCAACACTGAAGCTTTCTTT. Protein sequence: CASSDSGSNTEAFF.

The chain couples TRBV5-4 to TRBJ2-1; 8 bases fit TRBD2. The CDR3 extends over 15 amino acids. The germline CDR1 and CDR2 sequences are SGHNT and YYREEE (reference sequence). J lost 3 bases, V lost 9 bases, and 11 bases had no gene match. CDR3 coding DNA: TGTGCCACAAAAAGCGGGACTAGTCACTACAATGAGCAGTTCTTC. Its protein product is CATKSGTSHYNEQFF.

The CDR3 loop reads CAIHETNSADWETQYF. As DNA, the CDR3 is TGCGCCATTCACGAAACTAACTCAGCCGACTGGGAGACCCAGTACTTC. The chain combines TRBV23-1 with TRBJ2-5; no reliable D call. TRBV23-1 is an ORF for which the function is uncertain. V was cut by 10 bases and J by 5 bases, with 26 bases left in between. The CDR3 covers 16 residues.

This clone was recorded once. This sequence joins TRBV28 and TRBJ2-7, with D unclear. The CDR3 runs to 12 residues. Germline lookup yields CDR1 MDHEN and CDR2 SYDVKM. Trimming removed 7 bases at V and 0 bases at J, with 7 bases between. The CDR3 nucleotides read TGTGCCAGCACCACTCTCTCCTACGAGCAGTACTTC. Protein: CASTTLSYEQYF.

The V call is TRBV28, the J call TRBJ2-2; D not resolved. This CDR3 is built from 13 residues. Trimming left V 6 bases short and J 3 bases short, with 8 bases between. Per germline, CDR1 MDHEN and CDR2 SYDVKM. The CDR3 sequence is CASREQHTGELFF. CDR3 in DNA: TGTGCCAGCAGGGAACAACACACCGGGGAGCTGTTTTTT.

The chain links TRBV29-1 to TRBJ2-5; 10 positions agree with TRBD2. Germline assignment: CDR1 SQVTM and CDR2 ANQGSEA. This CDR3 comprises 16 residues. V was clipped by 7 bases and J by 0 bases; unmatched bases: 11. DNA for the CDR3: TGCAGCGCCTGGACTAGCGGCAAGCGGTACCAAGAGACCCAGTACTTC. Translation: CSAWTSGKRYQETQYF.